Listed here are 2 T cell receptor beta chains from one sample, sequenced in a study of identical twins (TCRdb year 2016). Library preparation employed 5' RACE. Sequencer: Illumina HiSeq 2000. In-frame beta chains were kept once TCRdb had trimmed the public reads at Q25 with fastp and called clones with MiXCR. Entries are consolidated by CDR3 protein sequence, retaining the most common genes and DNA. Within this sample are roughly 290,000 distinct CDR3 sequences, with 8% to 9% of them counted one time only. The top ten clones comprise approximately 2.1% of the sample. A further study also used this sample, focusing on yellow fever vaccine responses in identical twins.

Sequencing used memory (CD45RO+) T cells sorted from blood. The sample's cell subset or site label, in plain terms: CD45RO+ enriched T cells. The receptor source for this set is a woman aged 18-30 years in good health.

The chain carries TRBV14 and TRBJ2-7; 8 bases fit TRBD2. This CDR3 spans 17 amino acids. Germline V gene data show CDR1 as SGHDN and CDR2 as FVKESK. V trimming: 1 base; J trimming: 4 bases; junction bases outside the gene matches: 12. The CDR3 reads CASSQVHGGGNLYEQYF. The CDR3 DNA reads as TGTGCCAGCAGCCAAGTACACGGGGGGGGGAATTTGTACGAGCAGTACTTC.

This clonotype was counted only a few times. This rearrangement joins TRBV24-1 to TRBJ1-2, with unresolved D. Germline V gene sequence: CDR1 KGHDR, CDR2 SFDVKD. This CDR3 has 15 residues. Trimming removed 8 bases at V and 5 bases at J, with 20 bases between. The CDR3 DNA sequence: TGTGCCACCATAGTCAGTTATGAGGGTGGTTATGGCTACACCTTC. Its protein product is CATIVSYEGGYGYTF.